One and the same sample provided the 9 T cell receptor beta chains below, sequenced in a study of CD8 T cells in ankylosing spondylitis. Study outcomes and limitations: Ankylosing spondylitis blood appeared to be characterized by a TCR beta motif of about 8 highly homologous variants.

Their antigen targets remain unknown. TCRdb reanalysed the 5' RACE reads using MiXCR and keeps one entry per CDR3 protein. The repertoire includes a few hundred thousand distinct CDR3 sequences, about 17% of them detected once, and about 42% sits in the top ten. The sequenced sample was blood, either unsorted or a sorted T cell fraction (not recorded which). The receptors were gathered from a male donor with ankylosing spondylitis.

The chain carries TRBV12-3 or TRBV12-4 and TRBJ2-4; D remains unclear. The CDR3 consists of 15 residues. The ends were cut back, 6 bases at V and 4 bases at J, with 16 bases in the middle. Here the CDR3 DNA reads TGTGCCAGCAGCCCTAGAACCGATGGGAAAAACATTCAGTACTTC. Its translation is CASSPRTDGKNIQYF.

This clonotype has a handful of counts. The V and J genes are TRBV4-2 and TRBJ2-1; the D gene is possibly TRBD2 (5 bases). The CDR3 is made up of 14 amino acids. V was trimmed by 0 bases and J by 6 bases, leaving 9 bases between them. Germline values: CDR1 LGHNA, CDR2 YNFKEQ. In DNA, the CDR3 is TGTGCCAGCAGCCAAGAACTAGAAGGCAATGAGCAGTTCTTC. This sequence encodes CASSQELEGNEQFF.

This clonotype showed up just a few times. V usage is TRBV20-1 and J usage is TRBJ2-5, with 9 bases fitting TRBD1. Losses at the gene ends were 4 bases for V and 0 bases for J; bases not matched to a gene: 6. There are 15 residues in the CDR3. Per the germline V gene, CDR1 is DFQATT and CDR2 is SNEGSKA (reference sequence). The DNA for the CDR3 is TGCAGTGCTACCGACCGGGACAGGGACCAAGAGACCCAGTACTTC. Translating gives CSATDRDRDQETQYF.

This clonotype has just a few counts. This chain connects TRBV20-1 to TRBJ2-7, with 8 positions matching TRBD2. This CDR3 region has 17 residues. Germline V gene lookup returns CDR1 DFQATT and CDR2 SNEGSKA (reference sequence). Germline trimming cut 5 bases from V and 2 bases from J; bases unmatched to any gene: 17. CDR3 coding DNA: TGCAGTGCTCGAAAGGCTACTAGCGGACCGGTAGCCTACGAGCAGTACTTC. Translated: CSARKATSGPVAYEQYF.

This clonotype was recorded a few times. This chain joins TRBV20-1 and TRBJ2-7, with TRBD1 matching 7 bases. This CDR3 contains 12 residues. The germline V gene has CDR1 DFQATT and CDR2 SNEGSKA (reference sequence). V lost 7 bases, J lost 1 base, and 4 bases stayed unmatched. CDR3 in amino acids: CSGYRGSYEQYF. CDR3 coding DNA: TGCAGTGGCTACAGGGGATCCTACGAGCAGTACTTC.

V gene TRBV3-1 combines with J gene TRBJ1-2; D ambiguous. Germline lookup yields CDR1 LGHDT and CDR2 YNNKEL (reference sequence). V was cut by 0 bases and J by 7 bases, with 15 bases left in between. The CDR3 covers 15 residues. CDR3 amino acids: CASSQDLGYLSGYTF. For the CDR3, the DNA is TGTGCCAGCAGCCAAGATCTAGGATACCTATCTGGCTACACCTTC.

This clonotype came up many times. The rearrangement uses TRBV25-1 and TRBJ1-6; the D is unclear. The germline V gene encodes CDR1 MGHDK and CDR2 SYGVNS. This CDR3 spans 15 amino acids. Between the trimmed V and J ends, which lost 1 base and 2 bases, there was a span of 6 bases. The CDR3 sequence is CASSEWEAYNSPLHF. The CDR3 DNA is TGTGCCAGCAGTGAATGGGAGGCCTATAATTCACCCCTCCACTTT.

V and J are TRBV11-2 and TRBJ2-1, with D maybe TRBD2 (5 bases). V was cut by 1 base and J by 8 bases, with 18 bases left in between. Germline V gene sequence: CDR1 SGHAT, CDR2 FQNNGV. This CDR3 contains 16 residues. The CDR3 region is CASSLGPGPSGDEQFF. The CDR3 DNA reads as TGTGCCAGCAGCTTAGGTCCGGGCCCTTCCGGGGATGAGCAGTTCTTC.

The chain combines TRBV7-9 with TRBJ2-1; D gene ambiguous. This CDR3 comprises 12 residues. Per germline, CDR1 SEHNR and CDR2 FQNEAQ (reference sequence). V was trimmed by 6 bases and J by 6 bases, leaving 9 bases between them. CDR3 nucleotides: TGTGCCAGCAGACCTGCTCTCAATGAGCAGTTCTTC. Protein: CASRPALNEQFF. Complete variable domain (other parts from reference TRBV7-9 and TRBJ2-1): DTGVSQNPRHKITKRGQNVTFRCDPISEHNRLYWYRQTLGQGPEFLTYFQNEAQLEKSRLLSDRFSAERPKGSFSTLEIQRTEQGDSAMYLCASRPALNEQFFGPGTRLTVL.